The 7 T cell receptor beta chains in this list originate from one sample, sequenced in a study of response to subunit inactivated influenza vaccine. TCRdb reprocessed the RT-PCR reads with MiXCR, giving one entry per CDR3 protein. The sample has about 800,000 distinct CDR3 sequences; 21% are singletons. This sample comprised PBMCs from blood, obtained roughly 5 days after vaccination. These receptor sequences come from a man aged 45-65 years who received an inactivated influenza vaccine.

This chain connects TRBV6-1 to TRBJ2-3; 12 bases line up with TRBD2. The CDR3 consists of 16 residues. Germline trimming cut 2 bases from V and 0 bases from J; bases unmatched to any gene: 0. Germline CDR1 reads MNHNS; CDR2 reads SASEGT. CDR3 residues: CASSETSGGSTDTQYF. The CDR3 DNA follows: TGTGCCAGCAGTGAAACTAGCGGGGGGAGCACAGATACGCAGTATTTT.

V is TRBV7-9 and J is TRBJ2-7; 9 positions agree with TRBD1. With V trimmed by 5 bases and J by 7 bases, 15 bases remained unmatched. CDR1 is SEHNR, CDR2 FQNEAQ, per germline (reference sequence). The CDR3 has 16 amino acids. The CDR3 sequence: CASSPLEGQGGAEQYF. CDR3 DNA sequence: TGTGCCAGCAGCCCTCTTGAGGGACAGGGAGGCGCGGAGCAGTACTTC.

This clonotype was found many times. V gene TRBV20-1 combines with J gene TRBJ1-2, with D possibly matching TRBD1 (6 bases). Trimming shortened V by 2 bases and J by 8 bases, and 12 bases separated the two germline ends. This CDR3 contains 12 residues. CDR1 DFQATT and CDR2 SNEGSKA come from the germline V gene (reference sequence). The chain's CDR3 is CSARQGLKGYTF. The CDR3 DNA reads as TGCAGTGCTAGACAGGGGCTTAAAGGCTACACCTTC.

This clonotype was seen ten or more times. The V and J genes are TRBV12-3 or TRBV12-4 and TRBJ2-1, with TRBD2 matching over 8 bases. The CDR3 totals 16 residues. Unmatched junction bases numbered 17, after V lost 6 bases and J lost 10 bases. CDR3 protein: CASRPSGGIPSGEQFF. As DNA, the CDR3 is TGTGCCAGCAGACCAAGCGGGGGAATTCCCAGCGGAGAGCAGTTCTTC.

This clonotype was seen a handful of times. V gene TRBV4-1 combines with J gene TRBJ2-1; D is undetermined. Germline CDR1 is MGHRA and CDR2 is YSYEKL. The CDR3 length is 14 residues. V lost 0 bases and J 2 bases, leaving 5 bases between the germline ends. CDR3 nucleotide sequence: TGCGCCAGCAGCCAAGATGGGGCCTACAATGAGCAGTTCTTC. Translated, it gives CASSQDGAYNEQFF.

V usage is TRBV12-3 or TRBV12-4 and J usage is TRBJ2-5; 7 nucleotides agree with TRBD2. This CDR3 comprises 17 residues. With 7 bases clipped from V and 1 base from J, the junction kept 15 bases outside the gene matches. The CDR3 reads CASTRLGGFLGQETQYF. For the CDR3, the DNA is TGTGCCAGCACCCGGCTGGGAGGGTTTTTAGGCCAAGAGACCCAGTACTTC.

The CDR3, as DNA: TGCAGCCTGGTCGGGGATACCTATGGCTACACCTTC. Protein sequence: CSLVGDTYGYTF. V gene TRBV20-1 combines with J gene TRBJ1-2, with D unclear. The CDR3 contains 12 residues. The germline gives CDR1 DFQATT, CDR2 SNEGSKA (reference sequence).